This T cell receptor (beta chain) was captured in a study of cytomegalovirus exposure and HLA in healthy donors. Across the whole study: Inside one of the first data releases sat 75 million to 100 million unique TCRs taken from HLA-typed donors. Study observations and caveats: With high specificity and sensitivity, the classifier reportedly diagnosed cytomegalovirus status. A list of 150 to 200 TCR beta chains associated with cytomegalovirus was given.

Of note for this clone: Its target is not known.

Germline V gene data show CDR1 as SEHNR and CDR2 as FQNEAQ (reference sequence). The CDR3 extends over 13 amino acids. V gave up 3 bases and J gave up 5 bases, with 10 bases separating them. 13 Jbeta primers and 60 Vbeta primers were used for the PCR. Assay: immunoSEQ multiplex PCR; the TCRdb copy retains only in-frame clones and omits some. The data contain 160,000 or so clones, roughly four fifths of them singletons. This receptor was taken from a man aged 40-50 years in good health and CMV-seronegative. This chain links TRBV7-9 with TRBJ2-5, with D tentatively TRBD2 (6 bases). Sequenced material: PBMCs. The CDR3 region is CASSFGSVETQYF. The CDR3 coding sequence is TGTGCCAGCAGCTTCGGGAGTGTGGAGACCCAGTACTTC.